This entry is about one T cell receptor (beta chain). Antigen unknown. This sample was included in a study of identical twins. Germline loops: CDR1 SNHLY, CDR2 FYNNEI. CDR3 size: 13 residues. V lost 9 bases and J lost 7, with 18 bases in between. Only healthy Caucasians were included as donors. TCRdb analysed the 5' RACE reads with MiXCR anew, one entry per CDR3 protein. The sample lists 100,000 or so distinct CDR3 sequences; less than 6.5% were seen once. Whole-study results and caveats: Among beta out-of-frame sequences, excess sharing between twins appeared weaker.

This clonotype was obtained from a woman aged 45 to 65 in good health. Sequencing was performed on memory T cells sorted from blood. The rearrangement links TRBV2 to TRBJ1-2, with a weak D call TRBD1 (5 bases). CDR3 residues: CARSLDTTTGYTF. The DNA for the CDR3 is TGTGCCAGAAGTCTGGACACTACCACTGGCTACACCTTC. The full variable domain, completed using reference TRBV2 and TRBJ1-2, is EPEVTQTPSHQVTQMGQEVILRCVPISNHLYFYWYRQILGQKVEFLVSFYNNEISEKSEIFDDQFSVERPDGSNFTLKIRSTKLEDSAMYFCARSLDTTTGYTFGSGTRLTVV.